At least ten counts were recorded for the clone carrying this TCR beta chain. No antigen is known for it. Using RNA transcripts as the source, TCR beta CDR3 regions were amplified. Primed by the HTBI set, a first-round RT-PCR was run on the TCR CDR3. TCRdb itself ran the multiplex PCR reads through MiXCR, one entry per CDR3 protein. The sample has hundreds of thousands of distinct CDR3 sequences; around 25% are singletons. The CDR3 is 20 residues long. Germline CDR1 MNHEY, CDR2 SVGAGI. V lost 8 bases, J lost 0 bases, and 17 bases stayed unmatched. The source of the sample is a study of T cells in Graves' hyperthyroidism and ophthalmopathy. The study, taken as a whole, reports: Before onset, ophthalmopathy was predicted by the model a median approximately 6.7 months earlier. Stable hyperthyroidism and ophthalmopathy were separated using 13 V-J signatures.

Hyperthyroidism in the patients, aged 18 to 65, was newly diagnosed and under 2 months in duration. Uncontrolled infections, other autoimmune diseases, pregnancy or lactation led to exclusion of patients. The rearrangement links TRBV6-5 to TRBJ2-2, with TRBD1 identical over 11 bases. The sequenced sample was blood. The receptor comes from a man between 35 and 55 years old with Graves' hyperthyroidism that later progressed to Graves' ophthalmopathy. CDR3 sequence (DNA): TGTGCCAGCCCTCCACCCCCGGGACAGGGGGTGATCCCGAACACCGGGGAGCTGTTTTTT. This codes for CASPPPPGQGVIPNTGELFF.